The 7 T cell receptor beta chains below were found in one sample sequenced in a study of shared clonotypes between healthy human individuals. Sequenced by immunoSEQ multiplex PCR; TCRdb stores in-frame clones only, minus some. The sample comprises over a million clones, around 74% of which are singletons, and 1.4% to 1.5% rests with the top ten. The sequenced material came from memory CD4+ T cells sorted from blood. Noted subset: CD45RA-negative fraction. These receptors were obtained from a man aged 18 to 29 in good health.

The chain joins TRBV7-9 to TRBJ2-3, with D possibly matching TRBD1 (5 bases). The CDR3 spans 17 residues. CDR1 is SEHNR, CDR2 FQNEAQ, per germline (reference sequence). Trimming left V 1 base short and J 3 bases short, with 17 bases between. Here the CDR3 reads CASSLDPGLLSTDTQYF. CDR3 coding DNA: TGTGCCAGCAGCTTAGACCCAGGGTTGTTGAGTACAGATACGCAGTATTTT.

A note on this clone: Since the CDR3 does not end with the conserved phenylalanine or tryptophan, this likely comes from a read error. The V and J genes are TRBV2 and TRBJ1-6; tentatively, D is TRBD1 (6 bases). V dropped 6 bases and J dropped 8 bases, with 14 bases sitting between them. In germline, CDR1 is SNHLY, CDR2 FYNNEI. The CDR3 spans 14 residues. The CDR3 reads CASSSTGLDSPLHL. The CDR3 bases are TGTGCCAGCAGCTCCACAGGGTTGGATTCACCCCTCCACCTT.

V and J are TRBV11-2 and TRBJ2-1; TRBD1 agrees at 10 bases. Germline values: CDR1 SGHAT, CDR2 FQNNGV. V trimming: 5 bases; J trimming: 8 bases; junction bases outside the gene matches: 9. The CDR3 sequence is 15 residues long. CDR3 sequence (DNA): TGTGCCAGCAGCCGACTGGGGACAGGGGCTGATGAGCAGTTCTTC. Translation: CASSRLGTGADEQFF.

This chain uses TRBV7-2 with TRBJ1-3; D might be TRBD1 (5 bases). V lost 5 bases, J lost 0 bases, and 11 bases lay in between. In germline, CDR1 is SGHTA, CDR2 FQGNSA. This CDR3 spans 15 amino acids. CDR3 amino acids: CASSTTGSSGNTIYF. The CDR3 DNA follows: TGTGCCAGCAGCACCACAGGCAGCTCTGGAAACACCATATATTTT.

The count of this clone is one. This CDR3 is also generated by other DNA sequences in the sample. This chain joins TRBV11-2 and TRBJ2-7; no reliable D call. V lost 1 base to trimming and J lost 3 bases, with 7 bases between them. Germline V gene lookup returns CDR1 SGHAT and CDR2 FQNNGV. This CDR3 is built from 13 residues. CDR3 protein: CASSLGSVYEQYF. CDR3 in DNA: TGTGCCAGCAGCTTAGGTTCCGTCTACGAGCAGTACTTC.

V is TRBV5-4 and J is TRBJ2-5; 7 nucleotides align to TRBD2. The ends lost 6 bases at V and 4 bases at J; junction bases unmatched: 6. In germline, CDR1 is SGHNT, CDR2 YYREEE (reference sequence). CDR3 length: 13 amino acids. CDR3 protein: CASNYRGGETQYF. The CDR3 DNA reads as TGTGCCAGCAACTACCGCGGGGGAGAGACCCAGTACTTC. The whole variable domain, filled in from reference TRBV5-4 and TRBJ2-5, reads ETGVTQSPTHLIKTRGQQVTLRCSSQSGHNTVSWYQQALGQGPQFIFQYYREEENGRGNFPPRFSGLQFPNYSSELNVNALELDDSALYLCASNYRGGETQYFGPGTRLLVL.

The chain links TRBV5-6 to TRBJ2-1; either TRBD1 or TRBD2 may supply D (5 bases each). The CDR3 length is 15 residues. Germline lookup yields CDR1 SGHDT and CDR2 YYEEEE. V was trimmed by 1 base and J by 7 bases, leaving 15 bases between them. CDR3 in amino acids: CASSLRGPRRNEQFF. DNA of the CDR3: TGTGCCAGCAGCTTGCGGGGCCCCAGGAGGAATGAGCAGTTCTTC.